The clone carrying this T cell receptor (beta chain) has ten or more counts. Its antigen is not known. Production of TCR cDNA was by 5'RACE template switching, which also added a universal primer site and UMIs. One entry per CDR3 protein, called by TCRdb with MiXCR from the 5' RACE reads. The sample lists under 300,000 distinct CDR3 sequences, roughly 7.2% occurring once. The data stem from a study of T cells after yellow fever vaccination. Germline-derived CDR1 and CDR2 are MNHNS and SASEGT. Trimming stripped 9 bases from V and 0 bases from J, with 9 bases between. The CDR3 extends over 14 amino acids. Study findings and constraints: Post-booster repertoires again held most primary-vaccination clones (just under 97% CD4, roughly 88% CD8). The secondary response was weaker, and its peak arrived faster, on day 5 versus 15.

Sample: CD4+ T cells sorted from PBMCs, taken 15 days after the yellow fever booster vaccination. The V call is TRBV6-1, the J call TRBJ2-6; maybe TRBD1 (6 bases). The sequence was collected from a man younger than 45 who received the YFV17D yellow fever vaccine. For the CDR3, the DNA is TGTGCCAGTGGACAGTTCTCTGGGGCCAACGTCCTGACTTTC. Encoded protein: CASGQFSGANVLTF.